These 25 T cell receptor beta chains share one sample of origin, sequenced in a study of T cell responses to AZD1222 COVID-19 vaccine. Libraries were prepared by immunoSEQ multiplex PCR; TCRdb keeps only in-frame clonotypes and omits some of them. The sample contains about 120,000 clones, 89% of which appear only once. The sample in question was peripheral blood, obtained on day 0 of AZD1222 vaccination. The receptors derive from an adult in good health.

CDR3 protein: CASISRGAFGGYTF. DNA of the CDR3: TGTGCCAGCATATCCAGGGGCGCCTTTGGTGGCTACACCTTC. The V gene is TRBV6-5, the J gene TRBJ1-2; D is possibly TRBD1 (6 bases). Germline CDR1 and CDR2: MNHEY and SVGAGI. The CDR3 is made up of 14 amino acids. V was pared by 7 bases and J by 7 bases, with 19 bases between.

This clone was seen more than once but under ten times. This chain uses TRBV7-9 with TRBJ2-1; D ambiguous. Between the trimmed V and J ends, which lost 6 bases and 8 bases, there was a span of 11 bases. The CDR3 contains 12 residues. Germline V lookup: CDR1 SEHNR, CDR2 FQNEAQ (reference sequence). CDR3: CASRASRDEQFF. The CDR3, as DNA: TGTGCCAGCAGAGCCAGTAGGGATGAGCAGTTCTTC.

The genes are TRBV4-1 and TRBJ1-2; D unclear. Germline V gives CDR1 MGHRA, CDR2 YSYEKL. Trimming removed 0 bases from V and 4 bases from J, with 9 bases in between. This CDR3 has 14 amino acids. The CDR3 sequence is CASSQDADGYGYTF. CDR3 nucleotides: TGCGCCAGCAGCCAAGATGCGGATGGCTATGGCTACACCTTC.

In DNA, the CDR3 is TGTGCCAGCAGTCCCTCCGTAAGGACAGAGGAAGCTTTCTTT. It specifies CASSPSVRTEEAFF. J is TRBJ1-1 and V is TRBV27, with D possibly TRBD1 on 6 matching bases. V was shortened by 5 bases and J by 8 bases, with 18 bases between the two germline ends. The CDR3 has 14 amino acids. Germline V gene sequence: CDR1 MNHEY, CDR2 SMNVEV (reference sequence).

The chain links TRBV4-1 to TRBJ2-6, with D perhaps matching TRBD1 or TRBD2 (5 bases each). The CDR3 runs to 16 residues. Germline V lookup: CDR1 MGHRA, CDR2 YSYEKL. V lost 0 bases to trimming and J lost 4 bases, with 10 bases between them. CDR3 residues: CASSQDPGPGANVLTF. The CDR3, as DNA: TGCGCCAGCAGCCAAGATCCGGGGCCCGGGGCCAACGTCCTGACTTTC.

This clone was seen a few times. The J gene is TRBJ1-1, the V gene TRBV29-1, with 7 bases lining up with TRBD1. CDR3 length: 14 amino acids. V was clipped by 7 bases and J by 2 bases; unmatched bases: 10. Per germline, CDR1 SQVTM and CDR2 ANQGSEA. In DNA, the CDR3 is TGCAGCGCCTCAAGACAGGGATTTAACACTGAAGCTTTCTTT. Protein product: CSASRQGFNTEAFF.

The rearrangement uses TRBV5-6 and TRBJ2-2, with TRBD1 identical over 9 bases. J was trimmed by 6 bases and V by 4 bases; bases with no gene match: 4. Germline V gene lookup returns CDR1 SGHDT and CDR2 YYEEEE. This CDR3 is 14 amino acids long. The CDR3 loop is CASSLGQGSGELFF. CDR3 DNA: TGTGCCAGCAGCCTCGGACAGGGGTCCGGGGAGCTGTTTTTT.

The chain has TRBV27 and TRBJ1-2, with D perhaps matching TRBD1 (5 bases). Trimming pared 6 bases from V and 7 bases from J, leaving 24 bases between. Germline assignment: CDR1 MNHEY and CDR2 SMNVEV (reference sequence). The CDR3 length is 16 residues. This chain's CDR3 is CASSKGSRDLLRGYTF. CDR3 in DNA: TGTGCCAGCAGCAAGGGGTCCAGGGATTTGCTCCGTGGCTACACCTTC.

The CDR3 DNA sequence: TGTGCCAGCAGTGCCAAGCGCCAACCAAACACTGAAGCTTTCTTT. Encoded protein: CASSAKRQPNTEAFF. This chain connects TRBV2 to TRBJ1-1; D gene unclear. The CDR3 is made up of 15 amino acids. Trimming cost V 4 bases and J 2 bases, with 14 bases left between them. The germline gives CDR1 SNHLY, CDR2 FYNNEI.

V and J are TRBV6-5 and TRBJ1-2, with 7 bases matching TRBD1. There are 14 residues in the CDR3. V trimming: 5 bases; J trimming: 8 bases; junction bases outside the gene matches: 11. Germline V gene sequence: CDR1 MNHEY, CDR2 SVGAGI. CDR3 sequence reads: CASSRPSQGNGYTF. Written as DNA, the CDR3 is TGTGCCAGCAGTCGACCGTCACAGGGGAACGGCTACACCTTC.

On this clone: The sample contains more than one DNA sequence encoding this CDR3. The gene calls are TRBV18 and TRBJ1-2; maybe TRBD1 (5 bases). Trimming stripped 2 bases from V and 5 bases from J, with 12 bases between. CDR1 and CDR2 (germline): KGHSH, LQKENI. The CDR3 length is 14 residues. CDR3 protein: CASSPGAGLYGYTF. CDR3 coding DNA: TGTGCCAGCTCACCAGGGGCCGGGCTGTATGGCTACACCTTC.

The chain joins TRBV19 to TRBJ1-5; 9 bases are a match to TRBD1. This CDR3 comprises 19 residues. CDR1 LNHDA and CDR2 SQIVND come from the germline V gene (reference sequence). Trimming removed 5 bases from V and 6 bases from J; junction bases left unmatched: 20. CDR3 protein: CASSQLPRTGTGKGQPQHF. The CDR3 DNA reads TGTGCCAGTAGTCAATTACCCCGAACCGGGACAGGGAAGGGTCAGCCCCAGCATTTT. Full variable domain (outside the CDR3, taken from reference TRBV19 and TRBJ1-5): DGGITQSPKYLFRKEGQNVTLSCEQNLNHDAMYWYRQDPGQGLRLIYYSQIVNDFQKGDIAEGYSVSREKKESFPLTVTSAQKNPTAFYLCASSQLPRTGTGKGQPQHFGDGTRLSIL.

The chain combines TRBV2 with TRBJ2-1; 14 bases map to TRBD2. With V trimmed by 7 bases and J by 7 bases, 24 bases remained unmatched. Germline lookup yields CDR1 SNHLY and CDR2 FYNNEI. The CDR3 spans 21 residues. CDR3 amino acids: CASKGTEKGLAGAPPRNEQFF. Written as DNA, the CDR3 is TGTGCCAGCAAAGGGACAGAAAAGGGACTAGCGGGGGCCCCGCCGCGGAATGAGCAGTTCTTC.

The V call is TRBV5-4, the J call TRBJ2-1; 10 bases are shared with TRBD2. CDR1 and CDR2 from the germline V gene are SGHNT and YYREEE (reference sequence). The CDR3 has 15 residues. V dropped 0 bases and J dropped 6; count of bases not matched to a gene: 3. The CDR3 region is CASSLGLAGVNEQFF. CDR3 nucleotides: TGTGCCAGCAGCTTGGGGCTAGCGGGGGTCAATGAGCAGTTCTTC.

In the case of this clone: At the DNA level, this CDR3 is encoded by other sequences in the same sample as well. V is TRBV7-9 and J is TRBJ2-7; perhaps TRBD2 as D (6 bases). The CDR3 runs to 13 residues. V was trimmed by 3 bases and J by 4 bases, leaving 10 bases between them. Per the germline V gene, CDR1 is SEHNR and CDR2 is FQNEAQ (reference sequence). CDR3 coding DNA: TGTGCCAGCAGCTTTTCAAGCGGGTACGAGCAGTACTTC. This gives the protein CASSFSSGYEQYF.

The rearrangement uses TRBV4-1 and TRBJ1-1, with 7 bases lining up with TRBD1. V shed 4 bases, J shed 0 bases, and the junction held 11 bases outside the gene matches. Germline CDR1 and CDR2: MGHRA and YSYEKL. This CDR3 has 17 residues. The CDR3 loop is CASSRGGRGAMNTEAFF. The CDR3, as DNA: TGCGCCAGCAGCCGAGGAGGCAGGGGGGCGATGAACACTGAAGCTTTCTTT.

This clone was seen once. The CDR3 region has the DNA TGTGCCAGCAGCCCTAGACAAACAACAGGATCCTACAATGAGCAGTTCTTC. Protein product: CASSPRQTTGSYNEQFF. The chain employs TRBV6-2 or TRBV6-3 and TRBJ2-1; D is possibly TRBD1 (5 bases). CDR3 length: 17 amino acids. V was shortened by 6 bases and J by 1 base, with 19 bases between the two germline ends. The germline V gene encodes CDR1 MNHEY and CDR2 SVGEGT.

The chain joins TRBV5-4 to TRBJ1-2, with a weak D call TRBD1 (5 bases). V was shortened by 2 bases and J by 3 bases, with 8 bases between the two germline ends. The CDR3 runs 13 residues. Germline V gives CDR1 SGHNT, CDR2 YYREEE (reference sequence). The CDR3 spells CASSLGVDYGYTF. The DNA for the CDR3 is TGTGCCAGCAGCTTAGGGGTAGACTATGGCTACACCTTC.

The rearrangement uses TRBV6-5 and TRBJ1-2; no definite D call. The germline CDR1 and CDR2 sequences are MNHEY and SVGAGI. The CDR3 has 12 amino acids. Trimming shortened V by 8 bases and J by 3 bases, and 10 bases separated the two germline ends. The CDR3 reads CASGQFDYGYTF. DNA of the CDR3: TGTGCCAGCGGGCAGTTCGACTATGGCTACACCTTC.

For the CDR3, the DNA is TGTGCCAGCAGAGGGACAGCTGATTCACCCCTCCACTTT. Protein sequence: CASRGTADSPLHF. The chain employs TRBV6-5 and TRBJ1-6; 7 bases match TRBD1. The J segment lost 8 bases and the V segment lost 6 bases, leaving 4 bases of the junction unmatched. CDR3 length equals 13 residues. Germline V lookup: CDR1 MNHEY, CDR2 SVGAGI.

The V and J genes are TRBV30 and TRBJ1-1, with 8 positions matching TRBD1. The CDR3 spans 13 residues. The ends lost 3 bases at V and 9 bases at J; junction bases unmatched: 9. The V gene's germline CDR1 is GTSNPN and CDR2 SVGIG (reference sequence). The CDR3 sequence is CAWSATRQGKAFF. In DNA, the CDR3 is TGTGCCTGGAGCGCCACCCGACAGGGGAAAGCTTTCTTT.

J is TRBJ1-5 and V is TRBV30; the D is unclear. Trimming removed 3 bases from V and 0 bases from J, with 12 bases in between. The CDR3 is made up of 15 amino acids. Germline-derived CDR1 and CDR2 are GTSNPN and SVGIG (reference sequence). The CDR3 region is CAWRPDHLSNQPQHF. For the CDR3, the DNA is TGTGCCTGGAGGCCCGATCACCTTAGCAATCAGCCCCAGCATTTT.

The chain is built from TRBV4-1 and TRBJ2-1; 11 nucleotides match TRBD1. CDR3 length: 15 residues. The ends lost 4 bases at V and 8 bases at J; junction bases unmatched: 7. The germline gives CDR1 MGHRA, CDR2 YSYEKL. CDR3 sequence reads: CASSPKRGQGDEQFF. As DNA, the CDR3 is TGCGCCAGCAGCCCAAAGCGGGGACAGGGGGATGAGCAGTTCTTC.

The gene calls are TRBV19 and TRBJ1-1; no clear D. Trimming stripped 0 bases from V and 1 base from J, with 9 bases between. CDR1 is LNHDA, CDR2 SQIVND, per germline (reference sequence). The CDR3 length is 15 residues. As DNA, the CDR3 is TGTGCCAGTAGTATAGATCTTCGGGAGAACACTGAAGCTTTCTTT. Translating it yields CASSIDLRENTEAFF.

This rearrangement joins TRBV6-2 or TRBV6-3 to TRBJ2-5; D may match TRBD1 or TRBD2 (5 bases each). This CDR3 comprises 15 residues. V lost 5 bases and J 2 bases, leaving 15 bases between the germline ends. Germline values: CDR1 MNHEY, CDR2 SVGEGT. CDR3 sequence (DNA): TGTGCCAGCAGTCGCAGGGTAGGAGGACAAGAGACCCAGTACTTC. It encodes CASSRRVGGQETQYF.